A selection of T cell receptor beta chains follows, all from one sample in a study of CD8 T cells in Susac syndrome. TCRdb ran MiXCR on the immunoSEQ multiplex PCR reads and lists one entry per CDR3 protein. Of 250,000 to 300,000 distinct CDR3 sequences in the sample, roughly 84% are singletons; the top ten hold around 0.11%. The sample comprised CD8+ T cells from PBMCs. The receptors shown here come from a human donor with multiple sclerosis. Each CDR3 is given with its conserved first and last residue. D genes are given only for firm matches. A row's size may be missing; if present it is once, few, many or a size class.

TRBV27	TRBJ2-3	NA	once	TGTGCCAGCAGTCTCTGGGGGGATACGCAGTATTTT	CASSLWGDTQYF
TRBV29-1	TRBJ1-2	TRBD1	NA	TGCAGCGTAGACGACAGGGGTAACTATGGCTACACCTTC	CSVDDRGNYGYTF
TRBV7-7	TRBJ2-1	TRBD2	NA	TGTGCTAGCAGCTTAGAGACTAGCGGGAGCTATGAGCAGTTCTTC	CASSLETSGSYEQFF
TRBV5-6	TRBJ1-1	NA	NA	TGTGCCAGCAGCCCTCCAGGGTCGGATGAAGCTTTCTTT	CASSPPGSDEAFF
TRBV9	TRBJ2-2	TRBD2	once	TGTGCCAGCACGGGACTAGCGGGCACCGGGGAGCTGTTTTTT	CASTGLAGTGELFF
TRBV18	TRBJ2-1	NA	NA	TGTGCCAGCTACGGGGGGCTAGTGAATATGGATGAGCAGTTCTTC	CASYGGLVNMDEQFF
TRBV9	TRBJ2-1	NA	NA	TGTGCCAGCAGCGCCGGGACCCCGAGGGATGAGCAGTTCTTC	CASSAGTPRDEQFF
TRBV9	TRBJ2-1	TRBD1	NA	TGTGCCAGCAGCGGACGGGACGGACAGGTCCTCTACAATGAGCAGTTCTTC	CASSGRDGQVLYNEQFF
TRBV12-5	TRBJ2-7	NA	NA	TGTGCTAGTGGTTTGGGCTTGCGGGAGCAGTACTTC	CASGLGLREQYF
TRBV7-9	TRBJ2-7	TRBD1	NA	TGTGCCAGCAGCGGCCAGGACAGGGGGCGCGAGCAGTACTTC	CASSGQDRGREQYF
TRBV2	TRBJ2-1	NA	once	TGTGCCAGCAGTGAGGACCCTTGGCAGTTCTTC	CASSEDPWQFF
TRBV21-1	TRBJ1-6	NA	NA	TGTGCCAGCAGCACCCCGAAGGGGAGATCACCCCTCCACTTT	CASSTPKGRSPLHF
TRBV7-6	TRBJ2-7	NA	NA	TGTGCCAGCAGCCCGTTAAAGGGGAGGACCTACGAGCAGTACTTC	CASSPLKGRTYEQYF
TRBV7-9	TRBJ2-1	TRBD1	NA	TGTGCCAGCAGCTTACGACAGGGGGGACAATACAATGAGCAGTTCTTC	CASSLRQGGQYNEQFF
TRBV6-1	TRBJ2-1	TRBD2	NA	TGTGCCAGCAGTCCACTTTTTGCTAGCGGAATCTACAATGAGCAGTTCTTC	CASSPLFASGIYNEQFF
TRBV5-6	TRBJ1-2	NA	NA	TGTGCCAGCAGCTCCGACAGGCAACTGAACTATGGCTACACCTTC	CASSSDRQLNYGYTF
TRBV7-9	TRBJ1-1	TRBD1	NA	TGTGCCAGCAGCCCCCCGGGACAGGGTGCTATGAACACTGAAGCTTTCTTT	CASSPPGQGAMNTEAFF
TRBV7-3	TRBJ2-1	NA	NA	TGTGCCAGCAGCTTACGGGGCACGCGGGACAGTGAGCAGTTCTTC	CASSLRGTRDSEQFF
TRBV27	TRBJ2-7	TRBD2	NA	TGTGCCAGCAGTTTACTACTAGCGGGAGCGTCCTACGAGCAGTACTTC	CASSLLLAGASYEQYF
TRBV6-2/TRBV6-3	TRBJ2-1	TRBD2	few	TGTGCCAGCAGCTATCTAGCGGGAAATGGAAATGAGCAGTTCTTC	CASSYLAGNGNEQFF
TRBV6-2/TRBV6-3	TRBJ2-7	NA	few	TGTGCCAGCCACATGAGCTCCTACGAGCAGTACTTC	CASHMSSYEQYF
TRBV5-6	TRBJ1-1	NA	few	TGTGCCAGCAGCCGGTCCCAGGGGAGAGAGGCTTTCTTT	CASSRSQGREAFF
TRBV7-9	TRBJ1-1	NA	NA	TGTGCCAGCAGCTTAGGATGGACAGCCTACACTGAAGCTTTCTTT	CASSLGWTAYTEAFF
TRBV12-3/TRBV12-4	TRBJ2-3	TRBD2	NA	TGTGCCAGCAGTTCTCCGGGACTAGCGAGTAGCACAGATACGCAGTATTTT	CASSSPGLASSTDTQYF
TRBV27	TRBJ2-3	NA	NA	TGTGCCAGCAGTCTTACCGCTAGCCGTCTAAACACAGATACGCAGTATTTT	CASSLTASRLNTDTQYF
TRBV19	TRBJ2-3	NA	NA	TGTGCCAGTACTGATCGGTATCCGGATACGCAGTATTTT	CASTDRYPDTQYF
TRBV12-3/TRBV12-4	TRBJ2-3	NA	NA	TGTGCCAGCTCCTCGACAGGTTTTTCCACAGATACGCAGTATTTT	CASSSTGFSTDTQYF
TRBV2	TRBJ2-1	TRBD2	NA	TGTGCCAGCAGTGATCTAGCGGGAGCCTCCGGCTCGGATGAGCAGTTCTTC	CASSDLAGASGSDEQFF
TRBV9	TRBJ1-6	NA	NA	TGTGCCAGCAGCCCCGATGACAGTAACTCACCCCTCCACTTT	CASSPDDSNSPLHF
TRBV6-1	TRBJ2-2	TRBD1	NA	TGTGCCAGCAGATCCATGCAGGGGGCTCACACCGGGGAGCTGTTTTTT	CASRSMQGAHTGELFF
TRBV10-2	TRBJ2-7	NA	NA	TGCGCCAGCTGGGGAAGTTTTACTGGCGAGCAGTACTTC	CASWGSFTGEQYF
TRBV7-9	TRBJ2-7	NA	NA	TGTGCCAGCAGCGTTCCACCGCCGCGGGACAATCTCTACGAGCAGTACTTC	CASSVPPPRDNLYEQYF
TRBV27	TRBJ2-7	TRBD2	NA	TGTGCCAGCAGTTTAAGGAGTCGGACTAGCGGGAAATACGAGCAGTACTTC	CASSLRSRTSGKYEQYF
TRBV9	TRBJ2-5	NA	once	TGTGCCAGCGGGACACTAGAGACCCAGTACTTC	CASGTLETQYF
TRBV7-9	TRBJ2-1	TRBD2	NA	TGTGCCAGCACTCTAGCGGGAGGGCCTAGCGAGCAGTTCTTC	CASTLAGGPSEQFF
TRBV19	TRBJ2-7	TRBD2	NA	TGTGCCACCTCGGGGGGGACCATACAGGCCCCCGAGCAGTACTTC	CATSGGTIQAPEQYF
TRBV27	TRBJ1-2	NA	NA	TGTGCCAGCAGTCCGGGGCCTGCCTATGGCTACACCTTC	CASSPGPAYGYTF
TRBV6-2/TRBV6-3	TRBJ2-7	NA	NA	TGTGCCAGCAGTTACCCCAGCGAGGACGAGCAGTACTTC	CASSYPSEDEQYF
TRBV10-3	TRBJ2-7	NA	NA	TGTGCCATCAGAACTGAGGGCGGGGCCTCCTACGAGCAGTACTTC	CAIRTEGGASYEQYF
TRBV7-8	TRBJ1-1	NA	once	TGTGCCAGCAGCTTAGGGAGAGTGGCTGAAGCTTTCTTT	CASSLGRVAEAFF
TRBV9	TRBJ2-3	NA	once	TGTGCCAGCAGCGTAGCTGGTAGCGGCCCAGATACGCAGTATTTT	CASSVAGSGPDTQYF
TRBV7-9	TRBJ1-2	TRBD1	NA	TGTGCCAGCAGCTTAGGGGCAGGGGGAGCCTATGGCTACACCTTC	CASSLGAGGAYGYTF
TRBV29-1	TRBJ1-1	NA	once	TGCAGCGTTGATCAGGGTATATTGAACACTGAAGCTTTCTTT	CSVDQGILNTEAFF
TRBV12-3/TRBV12-4	TRBJ2-3	NA	NA	TGTGCCAGCAGTGTCACCCTAGGGGGGTTGCAGTATTTT	CASSVTLGGLQYF
TRBV5-4	TRBJ1-2	NA	NA	TGTGCCAGCAGAATCGACGGGGCCTATGGCTACACCTTC	CASRIDGAYGYTF
TRBV12-3/TRBV12-4	TRBJ1-2	NA	NA	TGTGCCAGCAGGCGCTGGGGGGAAGGATATGGCTACACCTTC	CASRRWGEGYGYTF
TRBV15	TRBJ1-1	NA	NA	TGTGCCACCAGCATACTGAACACTGAAGCTTTCTTT	CATSILNTEAFF
TRBV27	TRBJ1-1	NA	NA	TGTGCCAGCAGTTTACAGGTCATGAACACTGAAGCTTTCTTT	CASSLQVMNTEAFF
TRBV28	TRBJ1-1	NA	NA	TGTGCCAGCAGTTTAGGGGAAATCTCCGAAGCTTTCTTT	CASSLGEISEAFF
TRBV29-1	TRBJ2-7	NA	NA	TGCAGCGTTGAAGAGGAAGACCGCGGCGAGCAGTACTTC	CSVEEEDRGEQYF
TRBV27	TRBJ2-2	NA	NA	TGTGCCAGCAGTTCCCTCCGGACGGGGATGTACACCGGGGAGCTGTTTTTT	CASSSLRTGMYTGELFF
TRBV27	TRBJ2-2	NA	NA	TGTGCCAGCAGGGATGAGAGGACCGGGGAGCTGTTTTTT	CASRDERTGELFF
TRBV7-9	TRBJ1-1	TRBD1	NA	TGTGCCAGCAGCCCGGGACAGGGTATCACTGAAGCTTTCTTT	CASSPGQGITEAFF
TRBV4-1	TRBJ2-7	NA	NA	TGCGCCAGCAGCCAAGTGGGAGCGGGCCAGTACTTC	CASSQVGAGQYF